A single sample is the source of the 18 T cell receptor beta chains below, sequenced in a study of shared clonotypes between healthy human individuals. Some clones are missing from TCRdb's copy, which holds only in-frame ones; the method was immunoSEQ multiplex PCR. The table has 1,100,000 or so clones, about 84% seen once. The sample comprised memory CD4+ T cells from PBMCs. Subset specified: CD45RA-negative fraction. All receptors come from a man aged 18 to 29 in good health. Some clones in this sample may be carry-over from other donors' samples.

This clone has just one count. CDR3 in amino acids: CASSAGTDTGELFF. In nucleotides, the CDR3 is TGTGCCAGCAGTGCCGGGACAGACACCGGGGAGCTGTTTTTT. The V call is TRBV6-4, the J call TRBJ2-2; 7 bases align to TRBD1. Germline V gene data show CDR1 as MRHNA and CDR2 as SNTAGT. V trimming: 4 bases; J trimming: 3 bases; junction bases outside the gene matches: 2. This CDR3 has 14 residues.

This clone was counted at least ten times. The same CDR3 arises from other DNA sequences in this sample as well. The genes are TRBV28 and TRBJ2-7; the match to TRBD1 covers 12 bases. J gave up 7 bases and V 4 bases, and 14 bases lay outside the gene matches. The CDR3 is 17 amino acids. The germline gives CDR1 MDHEN, CDR2 SYDVKM. CDR3 bases: TGTGCCAGCAGTTCACCGAAACCGGGACAGGGGGCGCGGGAGCAGTACTTC. It encodes CASSSPKPGQGAREQYF.

The V gene is TRBV5-1, the J gene TRBJ2-3; D remains ambiguous. Germline-derived CDR1 and CDR2 are SGHRS and YFSETQ. This CDR3 region has 12 residues. Trimming stripped 0 bases from V and 8 bases from J, with 7 bases between. The CDR3 spells CASSLGTATQYF. CDR3 in DNA: TGCGCCAGCAGCTTGGGTACTGCTACGCAGTATTTT.

This clone has only a few counts. Other DNA sequences in the same sample also yield this CDR3. The V gene is TRBV11-2, the J gene TRBJ2-1, with D perhaps TRBD2 (5 bases). Germline CDR1 reads SGHAT; CDR2 reads FQNNGV. Trimming took off 1 base at V and 4 bases at J, with 8 bases between the two ends. The CDR3 runs 14 residues. CDR3 loop: CASSLAGLYNEQFF. Here the CDR3 DNA reads TGTGCCAGCAGCTTAGCTGGACTGTACAATGAGCAGTTCTTC. The complete variable domain, with remaining parts taken from reference TRBV11-2 and TRBJ2-1, reads EAGVAQSPRYKIIEKRQSVAFWCNPISGHATLYWYQQILGQGPKLLIQFQNNGVVDDSQLPKDRFSAERLKGVDSTLKIQPAKLEDSAVYLCASSLAGLYNEQFFGPGTRLTVL.

This sequence joins TRBV21-1 and TRBJ2-7; TRBD1 reflects the table's D call only, with no check against the DNA. TRBV21-1 is a pseudogene segment. The CDR3 totals 16 residues. This chain's CDR3 is CASSKRGGTEINEQYF. Here the CDR3 DNA reads TGTGCCAGCAGCAAACGGGGCGGGACAGAGATCAACGAGCAGTACTTC.

This clone appeared once. The V call is TRBV9, the J call TRBJ1-4, with D unclear. This CDR3 region has 15 residues. CDR1 and CDR2 (germline): SGDLS, YYNGEE. Trimming stripped 0 bases from V and 3 bases from J, with 9 bases between. CDR3 amino acids: CASSVVGIPNEKLFF. Written as DNA, the CDR3 is TGTGCCAGCAGCGTAGTCGGCATCCCTAATGAAAAACTGTTTTTT.

The chain combines TRBV21-1 with TRBJ2-1; the table's D call of TRBD2 was not tested on the DNA. TRBV21-1 is marked as a pseudogene. The CDR3 loop spans 19 amino acids. DNA for the CDR3: TGTGCCAGCAGCAATGTGACTAGCGGGAGGGGAGGAACCTACAATGAGCAGTTCTTC. This translates into CASSNVTSGRGGTYNEQFF.

The V gene is TRBV5-1, the J gene TRBJ1-2; perhaps TRBD1 as D (5 bases). Trimming took 8 bases from V and 3 from J, leaving 8 bases between them. The CDR3 has 11 amino acids. Germline V gene sequence: CDR1 SGHRS, CDR2 YFSETQ. In DNA form, the CDR3 reads TGCGCCAGACGGGGGGACTATGGCTACACCTTC. Translation gives CARRGDYGYTF.

The chain links TRBV7-2 to TRBJ1-2, with D unclear. The CDR3 contains 14 residues. Trimming shortened V by 5 bases and J by 1 base, and 11 bases separated the two germline ends. Germline V gene data show CDR1 as SGHTA and CDR2 as FQGNSA. CDR3 nucleotide sequence: TGTGCCAGCAGCGTAGTACTGAATAACTATGGCTACACCTTC. Encoded protein: CASSVVLNNYGYTF.

This clone occurred once. The chain uses TRBV2 and TRBJ2-7, with D possibly being TRBD1 or TRBD2 (5 bases each). V gave up 4 bases and J gave up 6 bases, with 10 bases separating them. The CDR3 runs 12 residues. Germline assignment: CDR1 SNHLY and CDR2 FYNNEI. Here the CDR3 DNA reads TGTGCCAGCAGTGGGCCGGGGCTCGAGCAGTACTTC. Protein sequence: CASSGPGLEQYF. Drawing the rest from reference TRBV2 and TRBJ2-7, the complete variable domain is EPEVTQTPSHQVTQMGQEVILRCVPISNHLYFYWYRQILGQKVEFLVSFYNNEISEKSEIFDDQFSVERPDGSNFTLKIRSTKLEDSAMYFCASSGPGLEQYFGPGTRLTVT.

To note about this clone: Distinct nucleotide sequences in the sample also encode this CDR3. The chain recombines TRBV5-1 with TRBJ2-5; D is undetermined. The length of the CDR3 is 12 residues. The ends were cut back, 0 bases at V and 7 bases at J, with 7 bases in the middle. Germline CDR1 SGHRS, CDR2 YFSETQ. CDR3 residues: CASSLEGGTQYF. The CDR3 bases are TGCGCCAGCAGCTTGGAAGGCGGGACCCAGTACTTC.

V usage is TRBV6-5 and J usage is TRBJ2-5; D is unresolved. The CDR3 covers 14 residues. Germline V lookup: CDR1 MNHEY, CDR2 SVGAGI. V lost 0 bases to trimming and J lost 2 bases, with 7 bases between them. In DNA, the CDR3 is TGTGCCAGCAGTTACTCGAGTTATCAAGAGACCCAGTACTTC. This translates into CASSYSSYQETQYF.

This clone was seen a handful of times. The chain carries TRBV4-3 and TRBJ2-3; D remains ambiguous. Per the germline V gene, CDR1 is LGHNA and CDR2 is YSLEER. The CDR3 consists of 17 residues. The V and J ends lost 4 bases and 1 base respectively, with 18 bases between them. CDR3 in amino acids: CASSLGRRARGTDTQYF. CDR3 coding DNA: TGCGCCAGCAGCCTCGGTCGTCGGGCGAGAGGCACAGATACGCAGTATTTT.

This clone was detected once. The rearrangement links TRBV5-1 to TRBJ1-1, with a weak D call TRBD1 (6 bases). The germline CDR1 and CDR2 sequences are SGHRS and YFSETQ. The CDR3 consists of 14 residues. The V end lost 4 bases, the J end lost 11 bases, and 21 bases lay between the germline ends. The CDR3 spells CASSLGAGSSGAFF. The CDR3, as DNA: TGCGCCAGCAGCCTGGGGGCCGGCTCCTCGGGGGCTTTCTTT.

The chain has TRBV9 and TRBJ2-3, with D unclear. The CDR3 runs to 15 residues. Trimming took off 1 base at V and 3 bases at J, with 12 bases between the two ends. Germline assignment: CDR1 SGDLS and CDR2 YYNGEE. The CDR3 region is CASSVSPAGTDTQYF. The CDR3 coding sequence is TGTGCCAGCAGCGTATCCCCGGCTGGGACAGATACGCAGTATTTT.

There are a few counts of this clone. The chain employs TRBV18 and TRBJ1-5, with 9 bases matching TRBD1. The CDR3 totals 16 residues. The V gene end was trimmed by 3 bases and the J gene end by 6 bases; junction bases not matched to a gene: 9. Germline V CDR1 and CDR2: KGHSH, LQKENI. The CDR3 nucleotides are TGTGCCAGCTCACCTCCCGCAACAGGGGGCCTTCAGCCCCAGCATTTT. It specifies CASSPPATGGLQPQHF.

The chain combines TRBV28 with TRBJ2-3; D remains ambiguous. The V end lost 5 bases, the J end lost 0 bases, and 12 bases lay between the germline ends. The CDR3 is 15 residues long. Germline V gene lookup returns CDR1 MDHEN and CDR2 SYDVKM. CDR3 coding DNA: TGTGCCAGCAGTGAGGCCATTACTAGCACAGATACGCAGTATTTT. It specifies CASSEAITSTDTQYF.

The rearrangement links TRBV30 to TRBJ1-2; D is unresolved. Trimming shortened V by 4 bases and J by 8 bases, and 5 bases separated the two germline ends. The CDR3 extends over 9 amino acids. Germline assignment: CDR1 GTSNPN and CDR2 SVGIG (reference sequence). CDR3 amino acids: CAWTEGYTF. CDR3 coding DNA: TGTGCCTGGACAGAAGGCTACACCTTC.